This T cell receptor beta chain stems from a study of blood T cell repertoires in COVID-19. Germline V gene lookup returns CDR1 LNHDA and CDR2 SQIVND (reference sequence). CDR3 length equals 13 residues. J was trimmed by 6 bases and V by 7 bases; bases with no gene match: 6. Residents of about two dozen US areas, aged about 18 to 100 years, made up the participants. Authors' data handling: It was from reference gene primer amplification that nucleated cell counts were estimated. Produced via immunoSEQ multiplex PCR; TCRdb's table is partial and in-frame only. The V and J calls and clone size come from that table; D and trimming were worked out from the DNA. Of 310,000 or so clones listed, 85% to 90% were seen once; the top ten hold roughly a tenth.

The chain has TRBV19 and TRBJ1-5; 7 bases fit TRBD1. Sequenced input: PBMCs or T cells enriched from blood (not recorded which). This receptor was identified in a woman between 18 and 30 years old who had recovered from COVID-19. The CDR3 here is CASTDRESQPQHF. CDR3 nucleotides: TGTGCCAGTACCGACAGGGAAAGTCAGCCCCAGCATTTT.